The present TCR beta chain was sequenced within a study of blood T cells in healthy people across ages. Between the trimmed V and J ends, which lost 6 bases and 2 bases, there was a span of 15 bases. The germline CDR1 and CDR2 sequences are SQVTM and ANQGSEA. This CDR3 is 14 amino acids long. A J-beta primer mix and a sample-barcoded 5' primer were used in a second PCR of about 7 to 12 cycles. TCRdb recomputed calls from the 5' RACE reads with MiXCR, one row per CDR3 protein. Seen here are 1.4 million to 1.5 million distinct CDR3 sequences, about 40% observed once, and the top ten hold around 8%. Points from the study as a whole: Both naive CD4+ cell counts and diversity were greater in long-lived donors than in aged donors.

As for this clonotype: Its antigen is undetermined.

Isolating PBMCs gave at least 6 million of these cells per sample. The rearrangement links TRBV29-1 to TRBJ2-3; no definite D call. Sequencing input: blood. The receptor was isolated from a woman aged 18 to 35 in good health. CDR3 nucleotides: TGCAGCGTGGACGAGGCAGGCCCCACAGATACGCAGTATTTT. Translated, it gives CSVDEAGPTDTQYF.